Given below is one TCR beta chain in context. Its specificity is not known. CDR3 length: 14 residues. Trimming removed 7 bases at V and 1 base at J, with 11 bases between. Germline V gives CDR1 ENHRY, CDR2 SYGVKD. Method: immunoSEQ multiplex PCR; TCRdb's copy keeps in-frame clones and lacks some. The table has tens of thousands of clones, about 74% seen once; the top ten hold roughly 5%. The sample originates from a study of a mutant IDH1 vaccine in newly diagnosed glioma. As for time point: week 35, safety follow-up. In the vaccine, a single dose held 300 ug of the mutant IDH1 20-mer peptide, along with topical imiquimod.

Source: PBMCs, taken from a glioma patient whose treatment included an IDH1 peptide vaccine. This TCR derives from a man between 50 and 59 years old with glioma. The chain is built from TRBV10-3 and TRBJ1-3; D is possibly TRBD1 (6 bases). The CDR3 region has the DNA TGTGCCATCACCCGAGGGGGGTCTGGAAACACCATATATTTT. Translating it yields CAITRGGSGNTIYF.